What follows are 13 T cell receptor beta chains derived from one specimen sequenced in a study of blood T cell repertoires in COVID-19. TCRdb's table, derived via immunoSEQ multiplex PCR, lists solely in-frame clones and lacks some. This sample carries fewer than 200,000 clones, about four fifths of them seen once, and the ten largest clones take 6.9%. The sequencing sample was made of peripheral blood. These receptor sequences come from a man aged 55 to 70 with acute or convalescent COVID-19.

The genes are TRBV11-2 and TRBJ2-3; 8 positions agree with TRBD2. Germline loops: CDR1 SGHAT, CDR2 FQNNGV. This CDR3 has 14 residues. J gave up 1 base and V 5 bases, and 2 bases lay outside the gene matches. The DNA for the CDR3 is TGTGCCAGCAGCCTTAGCGGGGGCACAGATACGCAGTATTTT. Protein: CASSLSGGTDTQYF.

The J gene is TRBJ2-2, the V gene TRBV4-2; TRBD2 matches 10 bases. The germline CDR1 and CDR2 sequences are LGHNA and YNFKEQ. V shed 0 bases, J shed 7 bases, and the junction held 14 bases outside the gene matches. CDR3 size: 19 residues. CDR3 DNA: TGTGCCAGCAGCCAAGATAGGCTAGCGGGGGCCGGCGGGAACGGGGAGCTGTTTTTT. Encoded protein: CASSQDRLAGAGGNGELFF.

This CDR3 is CASSSGRDNEQFF. The DNA for the CDR3 is TGTGCCAGCAGCAGCGGCCGTGATAATGAGCAGTTCTTC. The chain employs TRBV21-1 and TRBJ2-1; no DNA check was done on the table's D call, TRBD2. TRBV21-1 is a known pseudogene. This CDR3 is 13 amino acids long.

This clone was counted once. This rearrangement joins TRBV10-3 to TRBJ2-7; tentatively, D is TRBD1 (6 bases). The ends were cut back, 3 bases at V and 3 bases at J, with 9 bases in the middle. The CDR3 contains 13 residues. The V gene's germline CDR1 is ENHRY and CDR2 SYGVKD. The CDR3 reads CAISDQQGYEQYF. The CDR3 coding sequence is TGTGCCATCAGTGATCAACAGGGCTACGAGCAGTACTTC.

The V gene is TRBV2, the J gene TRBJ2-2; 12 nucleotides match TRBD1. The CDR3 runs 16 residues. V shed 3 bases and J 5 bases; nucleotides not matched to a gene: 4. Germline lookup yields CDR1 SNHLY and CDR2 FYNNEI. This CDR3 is CASSDRDRGRTGELFF. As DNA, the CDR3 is TGTGCCAGCAGTGACCGGGACAGGGGGCGAACCGGGGAGCTGTTTTTT.

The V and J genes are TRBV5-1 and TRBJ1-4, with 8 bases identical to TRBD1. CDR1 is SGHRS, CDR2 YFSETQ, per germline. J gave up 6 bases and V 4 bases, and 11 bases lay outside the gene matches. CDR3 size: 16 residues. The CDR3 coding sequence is TGCGCCAGCAGCCCTCGGACAGGGAGGAGGGATGAAAAACTGTTTTTT. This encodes CASSPRTGRRDEKLFF.

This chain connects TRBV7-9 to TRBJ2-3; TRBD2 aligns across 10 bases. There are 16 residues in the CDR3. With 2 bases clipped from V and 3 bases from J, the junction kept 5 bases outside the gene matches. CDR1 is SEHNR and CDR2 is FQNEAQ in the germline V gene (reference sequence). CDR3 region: CASSLSVLAGTDTQYF. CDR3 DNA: TGTGCCAGCAGCTTATCGGTACTAGCGGGGACAGATACGCAGTATTTT.

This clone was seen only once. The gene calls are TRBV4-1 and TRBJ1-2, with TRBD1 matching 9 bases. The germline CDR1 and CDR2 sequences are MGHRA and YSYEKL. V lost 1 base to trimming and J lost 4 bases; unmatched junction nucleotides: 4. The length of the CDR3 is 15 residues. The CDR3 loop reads CASSQGDRAFYGYTF. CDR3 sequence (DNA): TGCGCCAGCAGCCAAGGGGACAGGGCTTTCTATGGCTACACCTTC.

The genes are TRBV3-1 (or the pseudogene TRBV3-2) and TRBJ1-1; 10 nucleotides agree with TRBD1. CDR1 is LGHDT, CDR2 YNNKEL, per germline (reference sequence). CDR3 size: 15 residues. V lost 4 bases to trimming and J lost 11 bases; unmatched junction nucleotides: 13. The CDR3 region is CASSLPAGTGDLAFF. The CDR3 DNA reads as TGTGCCAGCAGCCTGCCGGCTGGGACAGGGGATTTGGCTTTCTTT.

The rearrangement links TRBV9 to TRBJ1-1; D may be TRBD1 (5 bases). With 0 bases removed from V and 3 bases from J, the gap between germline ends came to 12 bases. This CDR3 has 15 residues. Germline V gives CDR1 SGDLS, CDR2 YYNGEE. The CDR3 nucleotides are TGTGCCAGCAGCGTAGAGGGGCGCGGTTACACTGAAGCTTTCTTT. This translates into CASSVEGRGYTEAFF.

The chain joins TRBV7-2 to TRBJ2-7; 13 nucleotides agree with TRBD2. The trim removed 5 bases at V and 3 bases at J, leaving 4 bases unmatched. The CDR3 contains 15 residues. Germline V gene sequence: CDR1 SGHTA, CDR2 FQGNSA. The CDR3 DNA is TGTGCCAGCAGCCCCCGACTAGCGGGGGGCTACGAGCAGTACTTC. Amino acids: CASSPRLAGGYEQYF.

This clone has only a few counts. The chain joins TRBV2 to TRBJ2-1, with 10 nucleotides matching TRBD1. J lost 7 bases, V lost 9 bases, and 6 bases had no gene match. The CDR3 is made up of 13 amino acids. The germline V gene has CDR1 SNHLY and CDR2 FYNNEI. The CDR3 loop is CARRDRGRNEQFF. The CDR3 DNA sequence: TGTGCCAGGAGGGACAGGGGTAGGAATGAGCAGTTCTTC.

The CDR3 bases are TGTGCCATCAGTGAGCCAGAAGGTAGCAGGGGGCAATTTTGGGGAGAGACCCAGTACTTC. Its protein product is CAISEPEGSRGQFWGETQYF. The rearrangement joins TRBV10-3 to TRBJ2-5, with 8 bases fitting TRBD1. V was pared by 2 bases and J by 4 bases, with 21 bases of the junction left unmatched. The CDR3 extends over 20 amino acids. The V gene's germline CDR1 is ENHRY and CDR2 SYGVKD.